This TCR beta chain emerged from a study of OX40 agonist ivuxolimab in advanced cancers. Assay used: immunoSEQ multiplex PCR; TCRdb lists only in-frame clones, some missing. The sample yields tens of thousands of clones, more than 75% seen once. V gave up 3 bases and J gave up 2 bases, with 9 bases separating them. There are 14 residues in the CDR3. In germline, CDR1 is SGHRS, CDR2 YFSETQ. The source is an adult with an advanced solid tumor such as melanoma, head and neck, liver or kidney cancer. The source was CD4+ or CD8+ T cells sorted from blood, collected in a trial of the OX40 agonist ivuxolimab. The genes are TRBV5-1 and TRBJ1-5; TRBD1 is a possible D gene (5 bases). DNA of the CDR3: TGCGCCAGCAGCTACGACAGCGGCAATCAGCCCCAGCATTTT. Residues: CASSYDSGNQPQHF.